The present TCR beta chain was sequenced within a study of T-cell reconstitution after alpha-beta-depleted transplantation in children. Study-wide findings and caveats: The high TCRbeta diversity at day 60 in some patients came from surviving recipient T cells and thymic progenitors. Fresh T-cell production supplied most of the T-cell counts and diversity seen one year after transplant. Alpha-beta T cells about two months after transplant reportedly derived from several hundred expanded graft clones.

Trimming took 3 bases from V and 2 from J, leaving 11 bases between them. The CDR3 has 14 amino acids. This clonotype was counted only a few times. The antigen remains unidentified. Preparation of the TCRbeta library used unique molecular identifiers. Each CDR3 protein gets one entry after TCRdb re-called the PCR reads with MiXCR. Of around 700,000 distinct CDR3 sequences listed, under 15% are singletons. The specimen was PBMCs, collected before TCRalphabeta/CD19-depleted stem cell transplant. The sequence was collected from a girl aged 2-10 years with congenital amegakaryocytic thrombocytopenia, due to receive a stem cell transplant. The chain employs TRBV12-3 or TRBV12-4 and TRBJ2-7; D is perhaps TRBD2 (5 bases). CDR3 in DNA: TGTGCCAGCAGTTTTTTGGGAGCCACCTACGAGCAGTACTTC. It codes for CASSFLGATYEQYF.